One sample yielded the 22 T cell receptor beta chains listed below, sequenced in a study of cytomegalovirus exposure and HLA in healthy donors. A multiplex PCR was run with 60 Vbeta primers and 13 Jbeta primers. Data came from immunoSEQ multiplex PCR; TCRdb stores just in-frame clones and leaves some out. The sample consists of under 130,000 clones, approximately 79% of them appearing once. The sequenced sample was PBMCs. These receptors originate from a man aged 25-45 years in good health and CMV-seropositive.

The CDR3 loop is CASGLAAGEQFF. The CDR3, as DNA: TGTGCTAGTGGTTTAGCGGCTGGTGAGCAGTTCTTC. The chain combines TRBV12-5 with TRBJ2-1, with D perhaps TRBD2 (5 bases). The V end was cut by 3 bases, the J end by 9 bases, with 9 bases between. CDR1 LGHNT and CDR2 FRNRAP come from the germline V gene. This CDR3 region has 12 residues.

This rearrangement joins TRBV7-2 to TRBJ1-1; D call uncertain. The ends were cut back, 8 bases at V and 3 bases at J, with 13 bases in the middle. CDR1 is SGHTA and CDR2 is FQGNSA in the germline V gene. The CDR3 has 13 residues. CDR3 in amino acids: CASANGPYTEAFF. The CDR3 DNA sequence: TGTGCCAGCGCGAACGGTCCGTACACTGAAGCTTTCTTT.

This clone has a single count. The junction departs from germline at one end; a sequencing error may be responsible. This rearrangement joins TRBV7-7 to TRBJ2-1; D gene ambiguous. The CDR3 spans 13 residues. Germline CDR1 SSHAT, CDR2 FNYEAQ (reference sequence). CDR3 nucleotides: TGTGCTAGCAGCTTGTCCAGATACAATGAGCAGTTCTTC. Residues: CASSLSRYNEQFF.

The chain carries TRBV5-6 and TRBJ2-7; TRBD1 matches at 12 bases. This CDR3 is built from 16 residues. CDR1 and CDR2 from the germline V gene are SGHDT and YYEEEE. V trimming: 4 bases; J trimming: 7 bases; junction bases outside the gene matches: 12. CDR3 loop: CASSTEGGQGAGEQYF. CDR3 in DNA: TGTGCCAGCAGCACGGAAGGGGGACAGGGGGCTGGGGAGCAGTACTTC.

The V call is TRBV4-1, the J call TRBJ2-5, with D tentatively TRBD2 (5 bases). There are 15 residues in the CDR3. The V gene lost 4 bases and the J gene lost 1 base, with 13 bases spanning the gap. Germline values: CDR1 MGHRA, CDR2 YSYEKL. In DNA form, the CDR3 reads TGCGCCAGCAGCCCCAGCGGACTTCCCCAAGAGACCCAGTACTTC. This sequence encodes CASSPSGLPQETQYF.

This chain connects TRBV7-3 to TRBJ2-3, with D uncertain. The CDR3 extends over 14 amino acids. CDR1 is SGHTA and CDR2 is FQGTGA in the germline V gene. With 3 bases removed from V and 4 bases from J, the gap between germline ends came to 11 bases. This CDR3 is CASSFRVAPDTQYF. The CDR3 nucleotides read TGTGCCAGCAGCTTCCGGGTGGCCCCAGATACGCAGTATTTT.

The chain employs TRBV19 and TRBJ1-5, with D possibly TRBD1 on 6 matching bases. Trimming stripped 6 bases from V and 4 bases from J, with 10 bases between. The CDR3 loop spans 13 amino acids. Germline values: CDR1 LNHDA, CDR2 SQIVND (reference sequence). CDR3 amino acids: CASSLDRNQPQHF. In DNA form, the CDR3 reads TGTGCCAGTAGCCTGGACAGAAATCAGCCCCAGCATTTT.

The rearrangement joins TRBV29-1 to TRBJ2-5, with a possible D match to TRBD2 (6 bases). From germline, CDR1 is SQVTM and CDR2 ANQGSEA. This CDR3 region has 13 residues. Trimming removed 6 bases from V and 1 base from J, with 12 bases in between. The CDR3 nucleotides are TGCAGCGTCGCGGGACGGTTCCAAGAGACCCAGTACTTC. This codes for CSVAGRFQETQYF. The variable domain in full, with the rest retrieved from reference TRBV29-1 and TRBJ2-5, is SAVISQKPSRDICQRGTSLTIQCQVDSQVTMMFWYRQQPGQSLTLIATANQGSEATYESGFVIDKFPISRPNLTFSTLTVSNMSPEDSSIYLCSVAGRFQETQYFGPGTRLLVL.

This chain uses TRBV18 with TRBJ2-7, with 8 positions matching TRBD1. Looked up from germline, CDR1 is KGHSH and CDR2 is LQKENI. V lost 4 bases and J lost 2; bases outside the gene matches: 10. This CDR3 is built from 16 residues. The CDR3: CASSRNGQGAAYEQYF. CDR3 nucleotides: TGTGCCAGCTCACGCAATGGGCAGGGGGCAGCCTACGAGCAGTACTTC.

V is TRBV6-6 and J is TRBJ1-1; 8 positions match TRBD1. In germline, CDR1 is MNHNY, CDR2 SVGAGI (reference sequence). The CDR3 consists of 15 residues. The trim removed 7 bases at V and 3 bases at J, leaving 10 bases unmatched. The CDR3 DNA is TGTGCCAGCAAAAAAAAGACAGGGGCTGACACTGAAGCTTTCTTT. It is translated as CASKKKTGADTEAFF.

The rearrangement joins TRBV4-1 to TRBJ2-2; unclear D gene. Germline lookup yields CDR1 MGHRA and CDR2 YSYEKL. V was trimmed by 1 base and J by 0 bases, leaving 6 bases between them. The CDR3 sequence is 15 residues long. The CDR3 region is CASSQGVANTGELFF. The CDR3, as DNA: TGCGCCAGCAGCCAAGGCGTGGCGAACACCGGGGAGCTGTTTTTT.

The genes are TRBV5-1 and TRBJ2-5; 7 positions agree with TRBD2. The CDR3 has 14 residues. V gave up 4 bases and J gave up 3 bases; unmatched junction bases: 6. Germline lookup yields CDR1 SGHRS and CDR2 YFSETQ. The CDR3 DNA reads TGCGCCAGCAGCCATGGGACTACCGAAGAGACCCAGTACTTC. Amino acid sequence: CASSHGTTEETQYF.

The rearrangement joins TRBV11-2 to TRBJ1-2, with TRBD1 matching 9 bases. CDR1 and CDR2 from the germline V gene are SGHAT and FQNNGV. This CDR3 comprises 14 residues. The V and J ends lost 0 bases and 8 bases, in that order; junction bases with no gene match: 4. DNA of the CDR3: TGTGCCAGCAGCTTAGACCCTGACAGGGGGGGCTACACCTTC. It yields the protein CASSLDPDRGGYTF.

The chain combines TRBV5-1 with TRBJ2-7, with unresolved D. The CDR3 extends over 15 amino acids. Germline V CDR1 and CDR2: SGHRS, YFSETQ. V was trimmed by 0 bases and J by 0 bases, leaving 10 bases between them. CDR3 residues: CASSLDPVSSYEQYF. CDR3 nucleotides: TGCGCCAGCAGCTTGGACCCGGTGAGCTCCTACGAGCAGTACTTC.

This chain links TRBV7-8 with TRBJ1-1, with 10 bases identical to TRBD1. This CDR3 has 17 amino acids. In germline, CDR1 is SGHVS, CDR2 FQNEAQ. V shed 5 bases and J 0 bases; nucleotides not matched to a gene: 9. In DNA, the CDR3 is TGTGCCAGCAGCGTACGCCGGGACAGGGGTTTGAACACTGAAGCTTTCTTT. Translating gives CASSVRRDRGLNTEAFF.

This chain links TRBV25-1 with TRBJ2-5; 7 positions agree with TRBD1. Matching the DNA end better, TRBJ2-7 makes the J call doubtful. The V gene's germline CDR1 is MGHDK and CDR2 SYGVNS. This CDR3 has 15 residues. CDR3 DNA: TGTGCCAGCAGCCCGGACAGGTCGAGCTCCTACGAGCAGTACTTC. This translates into CASSPDRSSSYEQYF.

The genes are TRBV9 and TRBJ2-5; D perhaps matches TRBD2 (5 bases). Between the trimmed V and J ends, which lost 7 bases and 5 bases, there was a span of 15 bases. Germline V gene data show CDR1 as SGDLS and CDR2 as YYNGEE. This CDR3 has 13 amino acids. The CDR3 region has the DNA TGTGCCAGCTCCCCGGATAGCGTGGAGACCCAGTACTTC. Its translation: CASSPDSVETQYF.

The V call is TRBV4-1, the J call TRBJ1-5; tentative D call: TRBD1 (6 bases). The germline V gene encodes CDR1 MGHRA and CDR2 YSYEKL. Trimming took off 2 bases at V and 2 bases at J, with 10 bases between the two ends. The CDR3 length is 15 residues. This CDR3 is CASSQQGRGNQPQHF. The CDR3 DNA follows: TGCGCCAGCAGCCAACAGGGGCGCGGCAATCAGCCCCAGCATTTT.

This clone came up a few times. The chain carries TRBV6-1 and TRBJ2-5; TRBD1 agrees at 9 bases. TRBJ2-7 matches the DNA end more closely, so the J call is doubtful. CDR1 MNHNS and CDR2 SASEGT come from the germline V gene. The CDR3 contains 13 residues. Here the CDR3 DNA reads TGTGCCGGAAGGACAGGGGCCTCCTACGAGCAGTACTTC. As protein: CAGRTGASYEQYF.

This chain joins TRBV28 and TRBJ2-3, with D maybe TRBD2 (7 bases). CDR3 length equals 18 residues. The V end was cut by 2 bases, the J end by 3 bases, with 21 bases between. CDR1 and CDR2 from the germline V gene are MDHEN and SYDVKM. The CDR3 DNA follows: TGTGCCAGCAGTTTAGCCAATGGGGGGGCGCTTGCAACAGATACGCAGTATTTT. Amino acids: CASSLANGGALATDTQYF.

This sequence joins TRBV7-2 and TRBJ1-4, with D perhaps matching TRBD1 (5 bases). This CDR3 spans 14 amino acids. The V and J ends lost 4 bases and 7 bases respectively, with 13 bases between them. Germline CDR1 is SGHTA and CDR2 is FQGNSA. The CDR3 is CASSSGTHSEKLFF. The CDR3 DNA reads TGTGCCAGCAGCTCCGGGACTCACTCTGAAAAACTGTTTTTT.

This chain joins TRBV7-8 and TRBJ1-5; 8 bases match TRBD1. CDR3 size: 13 residues. Germline V gives CDR1 SGHVS, CDR2 FQNEAQ. V lost 5 bases, J lost 7 bases, and 4 bases stayed unmatched. In nucleotides, the CDR3 is TGTGCCAGCAGCCCAGACAGGGGACAGCCCCAGCATTTT. Its translation: CASSPDRGQPQHF. Supplemented by reference TRBV7-8 and TRBJ1-5, the full variable domain reads GAGVSQSPRYKVAKRGQDVALRCDPISGHVSLFWYQQALGQGPEFLTYFQNEAQLDKSGLPSDRFFAERPEGSVSTLKIQRTQQEDSAVYLCASSPDRGQPQHFGDGTRLSIL.